This T cell receptor (beta chain) comes out of a study of blood T cells in healthy people across ages. The second PCR ran roughly 6 to 12 cycles with a sample-barcoded 5' primer and J-beta primers. TCRdb redid the calling of the 5' RACE reads with MiXCR, one entry per CDR3 protein. The repertoire holds more than 1,400,000 distinct CDR3 sequences, with about 40% as singletons. This clonotype was counted between two and nine times. The antigen remains unidentified. The ends were cut back, 10 bases at V and 4 bases at J, with 10 bases in the middle. Germline lookup yields CDR1 MNHNS and CDR2 SASEGT. The CDR3 sequence is 11 residues long. Whole-study findings and limits: Estimated diversity, derived from one million T cells, was regarded as an underestimate.

This receptor was taken from a woman aged 18-35 years in good health. The sample comprised blood. V and J are TRBV6-1 and TRBJ1-2; D is unclear. CDR3 nucleotides: TGTGCCATTCGGCTAACCTATGGCTACACCTTC. It specifies CAIRLTYGYTF.